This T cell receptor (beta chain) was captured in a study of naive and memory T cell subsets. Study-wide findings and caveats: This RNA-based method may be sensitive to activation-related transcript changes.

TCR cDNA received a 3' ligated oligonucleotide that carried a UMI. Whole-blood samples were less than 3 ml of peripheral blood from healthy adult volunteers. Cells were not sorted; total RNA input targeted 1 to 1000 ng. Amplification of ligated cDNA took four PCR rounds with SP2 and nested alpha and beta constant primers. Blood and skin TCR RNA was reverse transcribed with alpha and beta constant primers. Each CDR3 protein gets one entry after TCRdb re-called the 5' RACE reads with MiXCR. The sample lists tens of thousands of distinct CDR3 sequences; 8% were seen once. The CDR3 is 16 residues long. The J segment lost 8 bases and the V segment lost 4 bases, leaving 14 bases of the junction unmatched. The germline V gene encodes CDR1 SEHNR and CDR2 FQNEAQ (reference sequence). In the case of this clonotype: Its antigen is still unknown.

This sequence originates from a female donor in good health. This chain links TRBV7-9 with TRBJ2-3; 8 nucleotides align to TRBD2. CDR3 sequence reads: CASSYGTSYSPGTQYF. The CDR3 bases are TGTGCCAGCAGCTACGGGACTAGTTACTCTCCGGGTACGCAGTATTTT.